Listed below are T cell receptor beta chains from one sample, sequenced in a study of blood T cell repertoires in COVID-19. Measured with immunoSEQ multiplex PCR; TCRdb has only the in-frame clones, and not every one. The data hold about 140,000 clones, with roughly 84% observed a single time. Sample: peripheral blood. These receptor sequences come from a man younger than 40 with COVID-19, enrolled during active disease. Both conserved end residues are part of each CDR3. Fields, in order: D gene, J gene, clone size, V gene, CDR3 DNA, CDR3 protein. D genes are given only for firm matches. Clone size is not always given. Where it is, it says once, few, many or a class for expanded clones.

D gene: .; J gene: TRBJ1-5; clone size: once; V gene: TRBV2; CDR3 DNA: TGTGCCAGCAGTGAAGGCAGTAGCAATCAGCCCCAGCATTTT; CDR3 protein: CASSEGSSNQPQHF
D gene: .; J gene: TRBJ1-1; clone size: .; V gene: TRBV2; CDR3 DNA: TGTGCCAGCATGGGCGACAGCCTGAACACTGAAGCTTTCTTT; CDR3 protein: CASMGDSLNTEAFF
D gene: .; J gene: TRBJ2-7; clone size: .; V gene: TRBV10-3; CDR3 DNA: TGTGCCATCAGTGCCGGGACAAGGAGCTCCTACGAGCAGTACTTC; CDR3 protein: CAISAGTRSSYEQYF
D gene: .; J gene: TRBJ1-1; clone size: .; V gene: TRBV11-2; CDR3 DNA: TGTGCCAGCAGCTCAACGCAGGGCAGGGCGGAAGCTTTCTTT; CDR3 protein: CASSSTQGRAEAFF
D gene: .; J gene: TRBJ1-3; clone size: .; V gene: TRBV7-8; CDR3 DNA: TGTGCCAGCAGGCCGACAGGATCTGGAAACACCATATATTTT; CDR3 protein: CASRPTGSGNTIYF
D gene: TRBD1; J gene: TRBJ2-1; clone size: .; V gene: TRBV18; CDR3 DNA: TGTGCCAGCTCACCGCCAGGGGGCGAGGGAAATGAGCAGTTCTTC; CDR3 protein: CASSPPGGEGNEQFF
D gene: TRBD2; J gene: TRBJ2-5; clone size: .; V gene: TRBV15; CDR3 DNA: TGTGCCACCAGCGAAGCGGGAGGGGAGACCCAGTACTTC; CDR3 protein: CATSEAGGETQYF
D gene: .; J gene: TRBJ2-1; clone size: .; V gene: TRBV6-1; CDR3 DNA: TGTGCCAGCAGTGAATTAGGACGGACGCGGGCTGACTCCAATGAGCAGTTCTTC; CDR3 protein: CASSELGRTRADSNEQFF
D gene: .; J gene: TRBJ1-2; clone size: .; V gene: TRBV30; CDR3 DNA: TGTGCCTGGTTACCCCTGGACAGATCCGGGTATGGCTACACCTTC; CDR3 protein: CAWLPLDRSGYGYTF
D gene: TRBD2; J gene: TRBJ2-7; clone size: .; V gene: TRBV29-1; CDR3 DNA: TGCAGCGTTGGATTACTAGCGGGAAGGTACGAGCAGTACTTC; CDR3 protein: CSVGLLAGRYEQYF
D gene: .; J gene: TRBJ1-2; clone size: .; V gene: TRBV10-3; CDR3 DNA: TGTGCCATCAGTGAGTCAGGCAGGGTCAACTATGGCTACACCTTC; CDR3 protein: CAISESGRVNYGYTF
D gene: .; J gene: TRBJ2-3; clone size: .; V gene: TRBV4-1; CDR3 DNA: TGCGCCAGCAGCCAAGATACTCCAGCCGGGAGCTTTGCAGATACGCAGTATTTT; CDR3 protein: CASSQDTPAGSFADTQYF
D gene: .; J gene: TRBJ2-7; clone size: .; V gene: TRBV10-1; CDR3 DNA: TGCGCCAGCAGTGAAGCGTTAACGAGCTCCTACGAGCAGTACTTC; CDR3 protein: CASSEALTSSYEQYF
D gene: TRBD1; J gene: TRBJ1-2; clone size: .; V gene: TRBV18; CDR3 DNA: TGTGCCAGCTCGCTAGGACAGGGGGCTGACGGCTACACCTTC; CDR3 protein: CASSLGQGADGYTF
D gene: TRBD1; J gene: TRBJ2-7; clone size: .; V gene: TRBV29-1; CDR3 DNA: TGCAGCGTTACAGGGGGCCTTTCCTACGAGCAGTACTTC; CDR3 protein: CSVTGGLSYEQYF
D gene: .; J gene: TRBJ2-7; clone size: .; V gene: TRBV7-9; CDR3 DNA: TGTGCCAGCAGCTCCCTGCGGGGCTACGAGCAGTACTTC; CDR3 protein: CASSSLRGYEQYF
D gene: .; J gene: TRBJ1-2; clone size: .; V gene: TRBV24-1; CDR3 DNA: TGTGCCACCAGTGATGGGGGCGCGGGCTATGGCTACACCTTC; CDR3 protein: CATSDGGAGYGYTF
D gene: .; J gene: TRBJ2-5; clone size: .; V gene: TRBV14; CDR3 DNA: TGTGCCAGCAGCATCGGACTCCTCCGGGAGACCCAGTACTTC; CDR3 protein: CASSIGLLRETQYF
D gene: .; J gene: TRBJ2-7; clone size: once; V gene: TRBV11-2; CDR3 DNA: TGTGCCAGCAGCTCCCGAGGGTTCCTAGGGCAGTACTTC; CDR3 protein: CASSSRGFLGQYF
D gene: TRBD2; J gene: TRBJ2-7; clone size: .; V gene: TRBV28; CDR3 DNA: TGTGCCAGCACGCGCGGGAGGGCCTACGAGCAGTACTTC; CDR3 protein: CASTRGRAYEQYF
D gene: .; J gene: TRBJ1-5; clone size: .; V gene: TRBV28; CDR3 DNA: TGTGCCAGCAGCCACTCACAGGGTAGGGGCAATCAGCCCCAGCATTTT; CDR3 protein: CASSHSQGRGNQPQHF
D gene: .; J gene: TRBJ1-2; clone size: .; V gene: TRBV11-1; CDR3 DNA: TGTGCCAGCAGCTTAGGAGGCGGGGCCACTAACTATGGCTACACCTTC; CDR3 protein: CASSLGGGATNYGYTF